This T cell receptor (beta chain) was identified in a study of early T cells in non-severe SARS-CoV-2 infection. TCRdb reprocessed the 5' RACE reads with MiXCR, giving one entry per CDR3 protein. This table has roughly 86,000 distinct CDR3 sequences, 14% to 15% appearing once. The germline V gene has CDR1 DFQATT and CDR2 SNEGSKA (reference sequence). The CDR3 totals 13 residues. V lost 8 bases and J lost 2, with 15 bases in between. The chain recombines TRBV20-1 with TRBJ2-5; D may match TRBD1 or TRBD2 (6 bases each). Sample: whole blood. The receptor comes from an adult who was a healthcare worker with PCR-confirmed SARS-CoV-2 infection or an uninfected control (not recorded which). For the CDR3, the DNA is TGCAGTTTCTGCTGGAGGGGGCAAGAGACCCAGTACTTC. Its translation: CSFCWRGQETQYF.